This T cell receptor (beta chain) appears in the sequencing data of a study of shared clonotypes between healthy human individuals (dated by TCRdb to about 2020). General notes on the study: Three men and two women, aged 18 to 49 years, made up the cohort. Between about 0.94 and 8.9 billion PBMCs per donor were obtained by leukapheresis. Different laboratories and diverse techniques were used to prepare libraries and sequence TCR repertoires, to increase sequencing depth and limit assay-specific biases. To estimate repertoire size and how much clonotype sharing occurs between individuals, the study deeply sequenced the blood TCR repertoires of about five healthy adults.

Using the deep immunoSEQ assay, TCR CDR3 regions were amplified from genomic DNA by multiplex PCR. Extracted genomic DNA from each cell subset was spread evenly across all wells of several immunoSEQ 96-well plates, with each plate serving as a replicate. Each replicate PCR for unsorted PBMC received roughly 0.3 ug genomic DNA, equal to about 30,000 T cell genomes. Ten immunoSEQ deep assay plates were used to sequence the unsorted PBMC genomic DNA. Purified libraries were measured with a Qubit 3.0 fluorometer, size-checked on a Bioanalyzer 2100, and measured again with the KAPA Library Quantification kit. Every immunoSEQ 96-well plate was sequenced on a separate single-read 150-cycle Illumina NextSeq 550 flow cell. On the authors' methods: Because only junctional sequences without quality scores were contained in the immunoSEQ output, filtering matching that applied to full-length reads could not be performed. To assign V/J genes and CDR3, sequences were annotated using PyIR, a Python wrapper for IgBLAST v1.9, with IMGT germline references. Reads were filtered out if the reads had weak V/J assignments (E-value above 1e-6), no CDR3, stop codons, out-of-frame junctions, or ambiguous translated residues. V3J clonotypes were defined by identical inferred V gene, J gene, and CDR3 amino acid sequence. The percentage overlap between two repertoires was calculated by dividing the number of shared unique clonotypes by the size of the smaller repertoire. Three approaches were used to assess repertoire richness: RTK rarefaction, the Chao1 estimator, and Recon v2.1 estimates of unobserved clonotypes. As stored in TCRdb, this immuneACCESS dataset retains in-frame rearrangements with V and J assigned. A fraction of the clones does not appear; measured against another copy, unresolved V genes explain less than half of the discrepancy, and the remainder lacks a known reason. V and J calls and clone size come straight from that table; D and trimming were deduced from the DNA. The sample table records some 530,000 clones; over 75% of these occur just once. The ten largest clones capture 12% of the sample.

This clone was seen more than once but under ten times. The antigen it recognizes is unknown. Base qualities are not provided; no much larger clone lies one nucleotide away. The donors were healthy, HIV-negative adults with no recently reported acute infections or vaccinations. Only Caucasian adults living in Nashville, Tennessee, USA were represented among the donors. For unsorted samples, tens of millions of PBMCs were counted and genomic DNA was extracted with the QIAamp DNA Blood Mini kit. Blood was collected by leukapheresis, and PBMCs were isolated by Ficoll-Histopaque density gradient centrifugation and then cryopreserved in liquid nitrogen vapor phase. The CDR3 runs 15 amino acids, cysteine and phenylalanine included. Only the CDR3 portion is preserved as DNA: 45 bases, with reading frame beginning at the first base. Sequences MGHDK (CDR1) and SYGVNS (CDR2) are obtained from the germline V gene. V drops 2 bases and J drops 5 bases, leaving 14 bases in between.

Overall study results and their limits: Because the study included a small number of donors, the genetic and exposure-history diversity represented was limited. Based on pairwise subsampling, the degree of clonotype sharing among donors was expected to be affected by sequencing depth. Sampling was restricted to blood, and TCR repertoires in tissues likely differ from the TCR repertoires found in blood.

The chain employs TRBV25-1 and TRBJ2-3; the D gene is possibly TRBD2, with 6 bases matching. This TCR derives from a woman in her 40s in good health. Some clones in this sample may be carry-over from other donors' samples. The sample comprised PBMCs. The CDR3 in this case is CASSEQEGPGDTQYF. The DNA sequence is given as TGTGCCAGCAGTGAACAGGAGGGCCCCGGAGATACGCAGTATTTT.